The T cell receptor (beta chain) described here comes from a study of blood T cell repertoires in COVID-19. Background on the study: T cells, B-cell-depleted T cells, or PBMCs supplied cDNA or gDNA.

This clone was seen more than once but under ten times. Authors' processing steps: Researchers report that nucleated cell counts were estimated from reference gene primer amplification. TCRdb's copy holds only in-frame clones and misses some; the assay was immunoSEQ multiplex PCR. That table is the source of V, J and clone size, and D and trimming were worked out from the DNA. The data hold around 190,000 clones, with about 89% observed a single time. Germline CDR1 reads SGHVS; CDR2 reads FNYEAQ. The V gene lost 1 base and the J gene lost 6 bases, with 15 bases spanning the gap. The CDR3 sequence is 16 residues long.

The clonotype comes from a man younger than 35 who had recovered from COVID-19. This sequence joins TRBV7-6 and TRBJ2-2, with D unclear. The sequenced sample was peripheral blood. This chain's CDR3 is CASSLDLPVKAGELFF. The CDR3 coding sequence is TGTGCCAGCAGCTTAGATCTTCCAGTCAAAGCCGGGGAGCTGTTTTTT.